The 12 T cell receptor beta chains presented below share a single source sample, sequenced in a study of blood T cells in healthy people across ages. The authors ran a second PCR of about 6 to 11 cycles using a sample-barcoded 5' primer and a J-beta primer mix. TCRdb independently ran MiXCR on the 5' RACE reads; one entry per CDR3 protein. The repertoire has around 1,000,000 distinct CDR3 sequences, roughly a quarter of them found once; the top ten carry approximately 0.79%. The sample also formed part of further work on T cells of mothers and their children.

Sequencing was carried out using blood. These receptors were collected from a girl under 10 years old in good health.

V usage is TRBV20-1 and J usage is TRBJ2-1, with TRBD1 as a possible D gene (5 bases). TRBJ2-5 explains the end of the DNA better; the J call may be wrong. CDR1 is DFQATT, CDR2 SNEGSKA, per germline (reference sequence). CDR3 length equals 13 residues. This CDR3 is CSAPQENRETQYF. The CDR3 bases are TGCAGTGCCCCACAGGAGAATCGGGAGACCCAGTACTTC.

This chain uses TRBV27 with TRBJ2-3; TRBD2 aligns across 13 bases. This CDR3 has 16 amino acids. Unmatched junction bases numbered 4, after V lost 3 bases and J lost 4 bases. Germline-derived CDR1 and CDR2 are MNHEY and SMNVEV (reference sequence). As DNA, the CDR3 is TGTGCCAGCAGTTTCCCGGGACTAGCGGGACCAGATACGCAGTATTTT. Its translation: CASSFPGLAGPDTQYF.

This chain uses TRBV9 with TRBJ2-2; TRBD2 aligns across 7 bases. This CDR3 is built from 15 residues. Germline V gene sequence: CDR1 SGDLS, CDR2 YYNGEE. Trimming removed 3 bases from V and 6 bases from J; junction bases left unmatched: 8. The CDR3 sequence is CASSAWGGKAGELFF. The CDR3 nucleotides are TGTGCCAGCAGCGCCTGGGGAGGGAAGGCCGGGGAGCTGTTTTTT.

J is TRBJ2-4 and V is TRBV29-1; D is uncertain. Between the trimmed V and J ends, which lost 4 bases and 0 bases, there was a span of 7 bases. The CDR3 is 13 amino acids. CDR1 and CDR2 (germline): SQVTM, ANQGSEA. Here the CDR3 reads CSVGNLAKNIQYF. CDR3 DNA sequence: TGCAGCGTTGGTAACCTAGCCAAAAACATTCAGTACTTC.

V usage is TRBV12-3 or TRBV12-4 and J usage is TRBJ1-2; D is uncertain. The CDR3 spans 14 residues. V gave up 6 bases and J gave up 0 bases, with 11 bases separating them. In nucleotides, the CDR3 is TGTGCCAGCAGATCCGACGGAGCTAACTATGGCTACACCTTC. It translates to CASRSDGANYGYTF.

Turning to this clonotype: Just one base apart from a much larger clone, this may be a read error. J is TRBJ2-5 and V is TRBV6-1, with D possibly TRBD2 on 7 matching bases. The DNA end favors TRBJ2-7, so the J call may be wrong. From germline, CDR1 is MNHNS and CDR2 SASEGT. The CDR3 length is 15 residues. CDR3 in amino acids: CAGSEGGGGGYEQYF. The DNA for the CDR3 is TGTGCCGGCAGTGAAGGTGGGGGCGGGGGTTACGAGCAGTACTTC.

This clonotype came up a few times. This chain links TRBV4-2 with TRBJ1-2; D is uncertain. Germline lookup yields CDR1 LGHNA and CDR2 YNFKEQ. V gave up 1 base and J gave up 4 bases, with 7 bases separating them. CDR3 length: 13 amino acids. CDR3 sequence reads: CASSQVDGYGYTF. CDR3 nucleotides: TGTGCCAGCAGCCAAGTAGACGGCTATGGCTACACCTTC.

The V gene is TRBV4-1, the J gene TRBJ2-7, with 11 nucleotides matching TRBD2. The V and J ends lost 2 bases and 2 bases, in that order; junction bases with no gene match: 5. From germline, CDR1 is MGHRA and CDR2 YSYEKL. This CDR3 contains 16 residues. The CDR3 loop reads CASSQRILAGAYEQYF. The CDR3 DNA reads as TGCGCCAGCAGCCAACGAATACTAGCGGGAGCCTACGAGCAGTACTTC.

V usage is TRBV10-1 and J usage is TRBJ2-5, with D possibly being TRBD1 (6 bases). Trimming left V 5 bases short and J 1 base short, with 11 bases between. The CDR3 has 14 residues. CDR1 is WNHNN, CDR2 SYGVQD, per germline (reference sequence). The DNA for the CDR3 is TGCGCCAGCAGTCGGACAGAGTCCCAAGAGACCCAGTACTTC. Translated: CASSRTESQETQYF.

CDR3 DNA: TGCAGTGCTAGATATCAGAGCTCCTACGAGCAGTACTTC. Encoded protein: CSARYQSSYEQYF. V usage is TRBV20-1 and J usage is TRBJ2-5, with D unclear. TRBJ2-7 explains the end of the DNA better; the J call may be wrong. CDR1 and CDR2 (germline): DFQATT, SNEGSKA (reference sequence). This CDR3 spans 13 amino acids.

The genes are TRBV7-2 and TRBJ1-5, with TRBD1 as a possible D gene (5 bases). V lost 1 base and J 6 bases, leaving 16 bases between the germline ends. This CDR3 is built from 16 residues. Germline-derived CDR1 and CDR2 are SGHTA and FQGNSA. CDR3 DNA sequence: TGTGCCAGCAGCTTAGGGCTACTAATTACAGGTCAGCCCCAGCATTTT. It translates to CASSLGLLITGQPQHF.

This clonotype turned up a few times. V is TRBV11-1 and J is TRBJ2-1, with 7 bases matching TRBD2. The CDR3 runs 14 residues. The germline V gene encodes CDR1 SGHAT and CDR2 FQDESV (reference sequence). After removal of 6 bases from V and 6 bases from J, the junction contained 8 bases not matched to a gene. CDR3 residues: CASRPMGGSNEQFF. CDR3 nucleotide sequence: TGTGCCAGCAGACCTATGGGGGGGTCCAATGAGCAGTTCTTC.